A selection of T cell receptor beta chains follows, all from one sample in a study of human T cells and chemical hapten exposure. TCRdb fed the RACE reads into MiXCR, producing one record per CDR3 protein. This table has 95,000 or so distinct CDR3 sequences, 9.5% to 12% appearing once. The material sequenced was whole blood, taken in connection with sensitization to the hapten diphenylcyclopropenone (DPC). These receptors were taken from a woman in her thirties or forties with alopecia areata. Some clones in this sample may be carry-over from other donors' samples. Each CDR3 is given with its conserved first and last residue. A D gene is named only where the DNA matches it firmly. Not every row has a clone size; where given, it reads once, few, many or a size class.

j_gene: TRBJ2-1
abundance: many
v_gene: TRBV24-1
d_gene: TRBD1
len: 16
CDR3nt: TGTGCCACCAGTGATACCCCGGGACAGGGGACGAATGAGCAGTTCTTC
CDR3aa: CATSDTPGQGTNEQFF

j_gene: TRBJ2-1
abundance: few
v_gene: TRBV7-9
d_gene: -
len: 12
CDR3nt: TGTGCCAGCAGAACCACTGTCAATGAGCAGTTCTTC
CDR3aa: CASRTTVNEQFF

j_gene: TRBJ1-1
abundance: few
v_gene: TRBV7-2
d_gene: -
len: 13
CDR3nt: TGTGCCAGCAGCCAGGGCCAGAACACTGAAGCTTTCTTT
CDR3aa: CASSQGQNTEAFF

j_gene: TRBJ2-7
abundance: -
v_gene: TRBV10-3
d_gene: TRBD1
len: 12
CDR3nt: TGTGCCACCAACGAACAGGGGTACGAGCAGTACTTC
CDR3aa: CATNEQGYEQYF

j_gene: TRBJ2-7
abundance: -
v_gene: TRBV5-1
d_gene: TRBD1
len: 14
CDR3nt: TGCGCCAGCACCCGAGGGACAGGGGAGCGCGAGCAGTACTTC
CDR3aa: CASTRGTGEREQYF

j_gene: TRBJ1-6
abundance: many
v_gene: TRBV28
d_gene: -
len: 13
CDR3nt: TGTGCCAGCAGTTTGGTTCAAAATTCACCCCTCCACTTT
CDR3aa: CASSLVQNSPLHF

j_gene: TRBJ2-1
abundance: few
v_gene: TRBV3-1
d_gene: -
len: 13
CDR3nt: TGTGCCAGCAGCCCCGTCCTAGAAGCTGAGCAGTTCTTC
CDR3aa: CASSPVLEAEQFF

j_gene: TRBJ2-1
abundance: -
v_gene: TRBV25-1
d_gene: -
len: 11
CDR3nt: TGTGCCAGCAGTGAAGTAGGCCCGCAGTTCTTC
CDR3aa: CASSEVGPQFF

j_gene: TRBJ2-7
abundance: -
v_gene: TRBV3-1
d_gene: -
len: 14
CDR3nt: TGTGCCAGCAGCCAAGTTTCAAACTCCTACGAGCAGTACTTC
CDR3aa: CASSQVSNSYEQYF

j_gene: TRBJ2-7
abundance: -
v_gene: TRBV6-5
d_gene: -
len: 16
CDR3nt: TGTGCCAGCAGTTACTCGATGAGAGGGACATCCTACGAGCAGTACTTC
CDR3aa: CASSYSMRGTSYEQYF

j_gene: TRBJ1-5
abundance: -
v_gene: TRBV30
d_gene: -
len: 15
CDR3nt: TGTGCCTGGAGTGCGACTGGGGGGTCCGGTCAGCCCCAGCATTTT
CDR3aa: CAWSATGGSGQPQHF

j_gene: TRBJ1-5
abundance: -
v_gene: TRBV2
d_gene: -
len: 14
CDR3nt: TGTGCCAGCACGCAGGGGTTGGGCAATCAGCCCCAGCATTTT
CDR3aa: CASTQGLGNQPQHF

j_gene: TRBJ2-5
abundance: few
v_gene: TRBV7-2
d_gene: -
len: 15
CDR3nt: TGTGCCAGCAGCTTAGCGCTTAGCTCCGGGGAGACCCAGTACTTC
CDR3aa: CASSLALSSGETQYF

j_gene: TRBJ2-5
abundance: many
v_gene: TRBV4-3
d_gene: -
len: 13
CDR3nt: TGCGCCAGCAGCCAAGCGGCAGAAGAGACCCAGTACTTC
CDR3aa: CASSQAAEETQYF

j_gene: TRBJ2-7
abundance: few
v_gene: TRBV30
d_gene: -
len: 16
CDR3nt: TGTGCCTGGAGTGTAGGGTTTAGGGCCCCGTCCTACGAGCAGTACTTC
CDR3aa: CAWSVGFRAPSYEQYF

j_gene: TRBJ1-2
abundance: many
v_gene: TRBV14
d_gene: TRBD1
len: 15
CDR3nt: TGTGCCAGCAGCCCCCCAGGGGGCTCACACTATGGCTACACCTTC
CDR3aa: CASSPPGGSHYGYTF

j_gene: TRBJ2-1
abundance: few
v_gene: TRBV6-4
d_gene: -
len: 15
CDR3nt: TGTGCCAGCAGTGAAGGGCGGCTCCCGCGCAATGAGCAGTTCTTC
CDR3aa: CASSEGRLPRNEQFF

j_gene: TRBJ1-6
abundance: few
v_gene: TRBV28
d_gene: -
len: 15
CDR3nt: TGTGCCAGCACCCCCCCAGGGCGGACAAATTCACCCCTCCACTTT
CDR3aa: CASTPPGRTNSPLHF

j_gene: TRBJ2-5
abundance: many
v_gene: TRBV6-1
d_gene: -
len: 14
CDR3nt: TGTGCCAGCAGTGAGAGGGGAAGTGGAGAGACCCAGTACTTC
CDR3aa: CASSERGSGETQYF

j_gene: TRBJ1-1
abundance: few
v_gene: TRBV11-2
d_gene: -
len: 12
CDR3nt: TGTGCCAGCAGCTTAGCTACAGGTGGGGCTTTCTTT
CDR3aa: CASSLATGGAFF

j_gene: TRBJ2-1
abundance: few
v_gene: TRBV12-3/TRBV12-4
d_gene: -
len: 15
CDR3nt: TGTGCCAGCAGCCTCGGGACTTCAAACTACAATGAGCAGTTCTTC
CDR3aa: CASSLGTSNYNEQFF

j_gene: TRBJ1-1
abundance: many
v_gene: TRBV11-2
d_gene: TRBD1
len: 15
CDR3nt: TGTGCCAGCAGCTTTAGCCAGGGGGCGGTCACTGAAGCTTTCTTT
CDR3aa: CASSFSQGAVTEAFF

j_gene: TRBJ2-5
abundance: few
v_gene: TRBV27
d_gene: -
len: 16
CDR3nt: TGTGCCAGCCAGTTCCTTGGCGGGGGCCCTCAAGAGACCCAGTACTTC
CDR3aa: CASQFLGGGPQETQYF

j_gene: TRBJ1-3
abundance: few
v_gene: TRBV6-1
d_gene: -
len: 13
CDR3nt: TGTGCCAGCAGGCCCGCCCCTGGAAACACCATATATTTT
CDR3aa: CASRPAPGNTIYF

j_gene: TRBJ1-1
abundance: -
v_gene: TRBV7-2
d_gene: TRBD1
len: 18
CDR3nt: TGTGCCAGCAGCCCAGAGGGGACAGGGTTTTTTATGAACACTGAAGCTTTCTTT
CDR3aa: CASSPEGTGFFMNTEAFF

j_gene: TRBJ2-3
abundance: many
v_gene: TRBV6-2/TRBV6-3
d_gene: TRBD2
len: 16
CDR3nt: TGTGCCAGCCACCCCCCGGGGGGGTTCCCCGCAGATACGCAGTATTTT
CDR3aa: CASHPPGGFPADTQYF

j_gene: TRBJ1-3
abundance: few
v_gene: TRBV2
d_gene: -
len: 13
CDR3nt: TGTGCCAGCACAAGACAAGCTGGAAACACCATATATTTT
CDR3aa: CASTRQAGNTIYF

j_gene: TRBJ2-3
abundance: -
v_gene: TRBV12-1
d_gene: -
len: 14
CDR3nt: TGTGCCAGCAGCATTGGACTAAAATCAGATACGCAGTATTTT
CDR3aa: CASSIGLKSDTQYF

j_gene: TRBJ2-6
abundance: -
v_gene: TRBV6-5
d_gene: -
len: 16
CDR3nt: TGTGCCAGCAGTTACAGCGACCCCGGGAGGGCCAACGTCCTGACTTTC
CDR3aa: CASSYSDPGRANVLTF

j_gene: TRBJ2-7
abundance: few
v_gene: TRBV13
d_gene: TRBD2
len: 19
CDR3nt: TGTGCCAGCAGTTACGCCGGGAACCCGACTAGCGGGAAGGGTTACGAGCAGTACTTC
CDR3aa: CASSYAGNPTSGKGYEQYF

j_gene: TRBJ2-5
abundance: many
v_gene: TRBV11-2
d_gene: -
len: 13
CDR3nt: TGTGCCAGCAGCCGGACAGCCAAGAGTCCCCAGTACTTC
CDR3aa: CASSRTAKSPQYF

j_gene: TRBJ1-5
abundance: many
v_gene: TRBV15
d_gene: -
len: 14
CDR3nt: TGTGCCACCAGCAGAGAACAGGGCAATCAGCCCCAGCATTTT
CDR3aa: CATSREQGNQPQHF

j_gene: TRBJ2-2
abundance: -
v_gene: TRBV7-9
d_gene: -
len: 12
CDR3nt: TGTGCCAGCAGCTTCTATACCGGGGAGCTGTTTTTT
CDR3aa: CASSFYTGELFF

j_gene: TRBJ2-7
abundance: -
v_gene: TRBV20-1
d_gene: TRBD1
len: 15
CDR3nt: TGCAGTGCTCACAACGGACAGGGCCCATCCTACGAGCAGTACTTC
CDR3aa: CSAHNGQGPSYEQYF

j_gene: TRBJ1-6
abundance: -
v_gene: TRBV12-3/TRBV12-4
d_gene: -
len: 15
CDR3nt: TGTGCCAGCAGTTTACCCGGGGGGTGGGGTTCACCCCTCCACTTT
CDR3aa: CASSLPGGWGSPLHF

j_gene: TRBJ2-5
abundance: few
v_gene: TRBV6-5
d_gene: TRBD2
len: 17
CDR3nt: TGTGCCAGCAGTTACTGGCTGAACGGGGGGATCCAAGAGACCCAGTACTTC
CDR3aa: CASSYWLNGGIQETQYF

j_gene: TRBJ1-2
abundance: many
v_gene: TRBV7-9
d_gene: TRBD1
len: 14
CDR3nt: TGTGCCAGCAGCTTAGCGGACAGGTTCTATGGCTACACCTTC
CDR3aa: CASSLADRFYGYTF

j_gene: TRBJ2-7
abundance: many
v_gene: TRBV7-2
d_gene: -
len: 16
CDR3nt: TGTGCCAGCAGCTTAGGGGGAGGGGGAAATTCCTACGAGCAGTACTTC
CDR3aa: CASSLGGGGNSYEQYF

j_gene: TRBJ1-1
abundance: -
v_gene: TRBV10-3
d_gene: -
len: 12
CDR3nt: TGTGCCATCAGTGAGTTGGACACTGAAGCTTTCTTT
CDR3aa: CAISELDTEAFF

j_gene: TRBJ2-5
abundance: few
v_gene: TRBV12-3/TRBV12-4
d_gene: TRBD1
len: 13
CDR3nt: TGTGCCAGCAGTTTCACGGGACAGCAGACCCAGTACTTC
CDR3aa: CASSFTGQQTQYF

j_gene: TRBJ1-5
abundance: -
v_gene: TRBV28
d_gene: -
len: 14
CDR3nt: TGTGCCAGCAGAGCTACAGGGAGCAATCAGCCCCAGCATTTT
CDR3aa: CASRATGSNQPQHF

j_gene: TRBJ1-2
abundance: many
v_gene: TRBV18
d_gene: TRBD1
len: 21
CDR3nt: TGTGCCAGCTCACCGATCCCAAGGGCCCGGGACAGGGGGCGTCGTGACTATGGCTACACCTTC
CDR3aa: CASSPIPRARDRGRRDYGYTF

j_gene: TRBJ1-1
abundance: many
v_gene: TRBV20-1
d_gene: -
len: 18
CDR3nt: TGCAGTGCTAGAGATCCCCGCGGATCGGGGCGGATGAACACTGAAGTTTTCTTT
CDR3aa: CSARDPRGSGRMNTEVFF